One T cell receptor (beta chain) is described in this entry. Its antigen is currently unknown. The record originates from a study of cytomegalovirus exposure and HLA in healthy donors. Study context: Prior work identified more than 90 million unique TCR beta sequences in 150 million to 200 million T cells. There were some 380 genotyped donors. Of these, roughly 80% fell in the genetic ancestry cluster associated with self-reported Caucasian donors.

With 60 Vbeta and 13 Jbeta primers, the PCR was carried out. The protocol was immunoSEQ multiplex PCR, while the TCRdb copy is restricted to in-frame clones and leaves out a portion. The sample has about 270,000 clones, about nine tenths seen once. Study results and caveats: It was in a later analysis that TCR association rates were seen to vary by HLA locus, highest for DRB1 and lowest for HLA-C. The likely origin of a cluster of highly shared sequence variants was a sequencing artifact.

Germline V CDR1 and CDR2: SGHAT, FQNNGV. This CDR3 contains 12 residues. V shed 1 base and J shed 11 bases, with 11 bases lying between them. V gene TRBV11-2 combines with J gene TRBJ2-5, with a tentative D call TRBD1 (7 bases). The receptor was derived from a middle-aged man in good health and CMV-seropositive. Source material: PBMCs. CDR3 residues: CASSLVEGAQYF. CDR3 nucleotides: TGTGCCAGCAGCTTAGTGGAGGGGGCACAGTACTTC.